The 32 T cell receptor beta chains in this list originate from one sample, sequenced in a study of response to subunit inactivated influenza vaccine. TCRdb reprocessed the RT-PCR reads via MiXCR and lists one record per CDR3 protein. The sample lists around 180,000 distinct CDR3 sequences, about 9% seen once, with approximately 10% in the top ten. The sample was non-naive T cells sorted from PBMCs, taken on the day of vaccination. The receptors were gathered from a man in his forties or fifties who received an inactivated influenza vaccine.

By sample share, this clonotype is medium-sized (0.01 to 0.1%). V gene TRBV7-2 combines with J gene TRBJ2-5; TRBD2 is a possible D gene (5 bases). Deletions cut 5 bases from V and 4 bases from J, with 14 bases between. The CDR3 spans 14 residues. Germline loops: CDR1 SGHTA, CDR2 FQGNSA. Here the CDR3 reads CASSTPGFGETQYF. DNA for the CDR3: TGTGCCAGCAGCACACCGGGGTTCGGAGAGACCCAGTACTTC.

A few counts support this clonotype. The CDR3 coding sequence is TGTGCCAGCTCACTGCGGACGAGTAATGAAAAACTGTTTTTT. This sequence encodes CASSLRTSNEKLFF. The chain recombines TRBV18 with TRBJ1-4; no reliable D call. The V end was cut by 4 bases, the J end by 4 bases, with 10 bases between. This CDR3 has 14 residues. CDR1 and CDR2 (germline): KGHSH, LQKENI.

This chain links TRBV10-3 with TRBJ1-2; 7 bases are shared with TRBD1. Germline lookup yields CDR1 ENHRY and CDR2 SYGVKD. V lost 10 bases to trimming and J lost 4 bases; unmatched junction nucleotides: 9. This CDR3 has 13 residues. The CDR3 reads CATGTALPYGYTF. The CDR3 DNA reads as TGTGCCACGGGGACAGCCCTACCCTATGGCTACACCTTC.

This clonotype was seen at least ten times. For the CDR3, the DNA is TGTGCCAGCAGCCAGGTCGACAGGTCTCAGTTCTTC. This encodes CASSQVDRSQFF. The V and J genes are TRBV14 and TRBJ2-1, with D perhaps matching TRBD1 (6 bases). Between the trimmed V and J ends, which lost 3 bases and 13 bases, there was a span of 13 bases. From germline, CDR1 is SGHDN and CDR2 FVKESK. This CDR3 has 12 amino acids.

The chain is built from TRBV2 and TRBJ1-2; D not certain. This CDR3 spans 14 amino acids. V lost 5 bases and J lost 4, with 14 bases in between. Germline lookup yields CDR1 SNHLY and CDR2 FYNNEI. The CDR3 DNA reads TGTGCCAGCAGTACCCGGACGGGTAGCTATGGCTACACCTTC. It codes for CASSTRTGSYGYTF.

This clonotype appeared a few times. The gene calls are TRBV19 and TRBJ2-3; D remains ambiguous. CDR3 size: 14 residues. Germline V gene sequence: CDR1 LNHDA, CDR2 SQIVND (reference sequence). The germline V and J ends were trimmed by 0 bases and 1 base, with 5 bases remaining between them. The CDR3 DNA reads TGTGCCAGTAGTATAGACAGCCGCACAGATACGCAGTATTTT. Translating it yields CASSIDSRTDTQYF.

In this sample, this clonotype turned up many times. The chain combines TRBV28 with TRBJ2-3, with D possibly being TRBD2 (6 bases). The CDR3 totals 16 residues. Trimming pared 6 bases from V and 0 bases from J, leaving 16 bases between. From germline, CDR1 is MDHEN and CDR2 SYDVKM. The CDR3: CASSLFYRESTDTQYF. CDR3 coding DNA: TGTGCCAGCAGCCTATTCTATCGGGAGAGCACAGATACGCAGTATTTT.

This clonotype was observed many times. The genes are TRBV6-2 or TRBV6-3 and TRBJ1-5; the D is unclear. This CDR3 comprises 14 residues. CDR1 is MNHEY and CDR2 is SVGEGT in the germline V gene. Trimming removed 5 bases at V and 8 bases at J, with 16 bases between. CDR3 loop: CASSTQDISEPQHF. The CDR3 DNA follows: TGTGCCAGCAGTACCCAAGACATCTCGGAGCCCCAGCATTTT.

The V gene is TRBV30, the J gene TRBJ2-1; 8 bases align to TRBD1. The trim removed 2 bases at V and 4 bases at J, leaving 10 bases unmatched. Per germline, CDR1 GTSNPN and CDR2 SVGIG (reference sequence). The CDR3 extends over 16 amino acids. The CDR3 DNA reads TGTGCCTGGAGTAATTTTGGACAGGGATTTTACAATGAGCAGTTCTTC. It is translated as CAWSNFGQGFYNEQFF.

This chain uses TRBV24-1 with TRBJ2-7; 8 positions agree with TRBD1. V was pared by 0 bases and J by 0 bases, with 9 bases of the junction left unmatched. Germline V gene sequence: CDR1 KGHDR, CDR2 SFDVKD. The CDR3 is 18 residues long. The CDR3, as DNA: TGTGCCACCAGTGATTTGAGATGGACAGGGTGGACCTCCTACGAGCAGTACTTC. Its protein product is CATSDLRWTGWTSYEQYF.

The chain carries TRBV6-2 or TRBV6-3 and TRBJ2-7, with 8 bases that match TRBD1. Germline V gene data show CDR1 as MNHEY and CDR2 as SVGEGT. The V segment lost 5 bases and the J segment 6 bases; nucleotides outside the gene matches: 6. The CDR3 spans 13 residues. CDR3 DNA: TGTGCCAGCAGTCCTCAGGGACAGGTCGAGCAGTACTTC. Amino acids: CASSPQGQVEQYF.

This clonotype showed up many times. The chain joins TRBV6-2 or TRBV6-3 to TRBJ1-5; D might be TRBD1 (6 bases). Trimming took off 4 bases at V and 0 bases at J, with 16 bases between the two ends. Germline V gives CDR1 MNHEY, CDR2 SVGEGT. The CDR3 runs 17 residues. CDR3 nucleotides: TGTGCCAGCAGTTCAACAGGGTTTGTTTATAGCAATCAGCCCCAGCATTTT. Translated, it gives CASSSTGFVYSNQPQHF.

This clonotype was seen repeatedly, ten times or more. The V call is TRBV28, the J call TRBJ2-7; TRBD1 agrees at 10 bases. After removal of 6 bases from V and 7 bases from J, the junction contained 9 bases not matched to a gene. Germline V lookup: CDR1 MDHEN, CDR2 SYDVKM. This CDR3 spans 14 amino acids. CDR3 coding DNA: TGTGCCAGCAGCCCATTATGGACAGGGGGGGAGCAGTACTTC. Protein product: CASSPLWTGGEQYF.

This clonotype has a handful of counts. This chain uses TRBV5-1 with TRBJ1-4; D possibly corresponds to TRBD1 (6 bases). Germline loops: CDR1 SGHRS, CDR2 YFSETQ. The V and J ends lost 3 bases and 2 bases respectively, with 17 bases between them. The CDR3 runs to 17 residues. This CDR3 reads CASSSEGGARTNEKLFF. CDR3 coding DNA: TGCGCCAGCAGCTCCGAGGGGGGGGCGCGGACTAATGAAAAACTGTTTTTT. The full variable domain, with the rest looked up from reference TRBV5-1 and TRBJ1-4, is KAGVTQTPRYLIKTRGQQVTLSCSPISGHRSVSWYQQTPGQGLQFLFEYFSETQRNKGNFPGRFSGRQFSNSRSEMNVSTLELGDSALYLCASSSEGGARTNEKLFFGSGTQLSVL.

This clonotype came up a few times. The rearrangement joins TRBV6-5 to TRBJ1-2; D perhaps matches TRBD1 (5 bases). The V gene's germline CDR1 is MNHEY and CDR2 SVGAGI. With 2 bases removed from V and 2 bases from J, the gap between germline ends came to 9 bases. The CDR3 loop spans 14 amino acids. CDR3 loop: CASSYGGRNYGYTF. CDR3 nucleotides: TGTGCCAGCAGTTACGGGGGACGGAACTATGGCTACACCTTC.

The chain joins TRBV11-2 to TRBJ2-1; D possibly matches TRBD1 or TRBD2 (5 bases each). V lost 4 bases, J lost 4 bases, and 23 bases lay in between. Germline V gene sequence: CDR1 SGHAT, CDR2 FQNNGV. There are 18 residues in the CDR3. CDR3 in amino acids: CASSSPSRGDHKYNEQFF. In DNA, the CDR3 is TGTGCCAGCAGCTCCCCGAGTCGGGGCGACCACAAGTACAATGAGCAGTTCTTC.

This clonotype was found many times. The chain couples TRBV11-2 to TRBJ1-2; perhaps TRBD1 as D (5 bases). The CDR3 is 12 amino acids. V lost 0 bases and J 8 bases, leaving 7 bases between the germline ends. Germline V gene data show CDR1 as SGHAT and CDR2 as FQNNGV. CDR3: CASSLDTGGYTF. The CDR3 nucleotides are TGTGCCAGCAGCTTAGATACAGGCGGCTACACCTTC.

This clonotype occurred a few times. V is TRBV2 and J is TRBJ2-3, with D possibly TRBD2 on 6 matching bases. There are 18 residues in the CDR3. The V end lost 0 bases, the J end lost 0 bases, and 16 bases lay between the germline ends. Per germline, CDR1 SNHLY and CDR2 FYNNEI. CDR3 protein: CASSEALGLAYSTDTQYF. DNA of the CDR3: TGTGCCAGCAGTGAAGCGCTGGGCCTAGCGTATAGCACAGATACGCAGTATTTT.

This clonotype was found a few times. The CDR3 loop is CAGGSGRKGTQYF. CDR3 in DNA: TGTGCCGGGGGTAGCGGGAGAAAGGGTACGCAGTATTTT. The J gene is TRBJ2-3, the V gene TRBV7-9, with 9 nucleotides matching TRBD2. This CDR3 is built from 13 residues. The germline V gene encodes CDR1 SEHNR and CDR2 FQNEAQ (reference sequence). V lost 11 bases, J lost 8 bases, and 11 bases stayed unmatched.

This chain joins TRBV20-1 and TRBJ1-2; D call uncertain. Germline lookup yields CDR1 DFQATT and CDR2 SNEGSKA (reference sequence). This CDR3 contains 12 residues. V gave up 1 base and J gave up 7 bases, with 10 bases separating them. Here the CDR3 reads CSARARVRGYTF. CDR3 DNA sequence: TGCAGTGCTAGAGCCCGCGTTCGTGGCTACACCTTC.

This clonotype was found many times. V gene TRBV12-3 or TRBV12-4 combines with J gene TRBJ1-2; D gene unclear. This CDR3 has 12 amino acids. V lost 6 bases, J lost 14 bases, and 19 bases lay in between. CDR3 sequence: CASRRVNLPWTF. The CDR3 bases are TGTGCCAGCAGGAGGGTAAATCTCCCGTGGACCTTC.

In its sample, this clonotype was seen a few times. The chain recombines TRBV3-1 with TRBJ2-3; D remains ambiguous. The CDR3 runs 12 residues. Germline CDR1 is LGHDT and CDR2 is YNNKEL (reference sequence). Trimming removed 1 base from V and 4 bases from J, with 3 bases in between. CDR3: CASSQVADTQYF. Written as DNA, the CDR3 is TGTGCCAGCAGCCAAGTTGCAGATACGCAGTATTTT.

The V and J genes are TRBV28 and TRBJ2-2, with D possibly TRBD2 on 6 matching bases. V was shortened by 6 bases and J by 0 bases, with 14 bases between the two germline ends. The germline CDR1 and CDR2 sequences are MDHEN and SYDVKM. This CDR3 has 16 amino acids. The CDR3 loop reads CASREASDTNTGELFF. DNA of the CDR3: TGTGCCAGCAGGGAGGCTAGCGATACGAACACCGGGGAGCTGTTTTTT.

This chain links TRBV7-6 with TRBJ2-2; 7 nucleotides line up with TRBD1. CDR3 size: 15 residues. With 5 bases clipped from V and 4 bases from J, the junction kept 7 bases outside the gene matches. Germline lookup yields CDR1 SGHVS and CDR2 FNYEAQ. CDR3 nucleotide sequence: TGTGCCAGCAGCCTACAAGGACAGGCCACCGGGGAGCTGTTTTTT. It encodes CASSLQGQATGELFF.

This clonotype was detected ten times or more. The chain is built from TRBV5-1 and TRBJ2-1, with 13 nucleotides matching TRBD2. The V gene's germline CDR1 is SGHRS and CDR2 YFSETQ. The J segment lost 4 bases and the V segment lost 1 base, leaving 17 bases of the junction unmatched. CDR3 length equals 21 residues. CDR3 DNA sequence: TGCGCCAGCAGCTTGCACCGGGGGTCATCCGGGACTAGCGGGATATACAATGAGCAGTTCTTC. Protein product: CASSLHRGSSGTSGIYNEQFF.

This clonotype was counted ten times or more. The chain is built from TRBV4-3 and TRBJ2-2, with D hard to call. The CDR3 contains 15 residues. V was cut by 1 base and J by 4 bases, with 10 bases left in between. Germline loops: CDR1 LGHNA, CDR2 YSLEER. The CDR3 loop reads CASSQAASLTGELFF. The CDR3 nucleotides read TGCGCCAGCAGCCAAGCGGCCAGCCTCACCGGGGAGCTGTTTTTT.

The chain carries TRBV12-3 or TRBV12-4 and TRBJ2-5; 7 positions agree with TRBD2. V gave up 6 bases and J gave up 4 bases; unmatched junction bases: 14. The CDR3 contains 16 residues. CDR3 sequence (DNA): TGTGCCAGCAGCCCATCAATTGGGGGGGGAGGAGAGACCCAGTACTTC. It yields the protein CASSPSIGGGGETQYF.

The rearrangement joins TRBV29-1 to TRBJ2-1; TRBD1 aligns across 8 bases. The CDR3 runs to 14 residues. Germline CDR1 reads SQVTM; CDR2 reads ANQGSEA. The J segment lost 4 bases and the V segment lost 7 bases, leaving 9 bases of the junction unmatched. The DNA of the CDR3 is TGCAGCGGGTCCGGGACAGGCCGTTACAATGAGCAGTTCTTC. Translating it yields CSGSGTGRYNEQFF.

The sample holds a few counts of this clonotype. The rearrangement joins TRBV27 to TRBJ2-5; D is uncertain. V lost 4 bases and J 0 bases, leaving 6 bases between the germline ends. The CDR3 is made up of 13 amino acids. Looked up from germline, CDR1 is MNHEY and CDR2 is SMNVEV (reference sequence). The CDR3 nucleotides are TGTGCCAGCAGTTCCGCATACCAAGAGACCCAGTACTTC. Protein: CASSSAYQETQYF.

The table lists this clonotype with a few counts. The V and J genes are TRBV10-3 and TRBJ2-1; weak D call: TRBD1 (5 bases). The V end was cut by 11 bases, the J end by 0 bases, with 8 bases between. The length of the CDR3 is 12 residues. Germline CDR1 is ENHRY and CDR2 is SYGVKD. CDR3 residues: CAAGISYNEQFF. The CDR3 coding sequence is TGTGCCGCAGGGATCTCCTACAATGAGCAGTTCTTC.

This clonotype has a count of ten or more. The V and J genes are TRBV5-1 and TRBJ2-3; weak D call: TRBD1 (5 bases). Germline CDR1 is SGHRS and CDR2 is YFSETQ. The germline V and J ends were trimmed by 0 bases and 0 bases, with 8 bases remaining between them. The CDR3 consists of 15 residues. CDR3 in amino acids: CASSLEQVSTDTQYF. The CDR3 DNA reads as TGCGCCAGCAGCTTGGAACAGGTTAGCACAGATACGCAGTATTTT.

Ten or more counts support this clonotype. The chain employs TRBV28 and TRBJ2-7, with TRBD2 matching 9 bases. The V gene's germline CDR1 is MDHEN and CDR2 SYDVKM. V trimming: 6 bases; J trimming: 2 bases; junction bases outside the gene matches: 5. The CDR3 runs to 14 residues. CDR3: CASSLSGRPYEQYF. In DNA form, the CDR3 reads TGTGCCAGCAGCCTCAGCGGGAGGCCCTACGAGCAGTACTTC.